Following are 29 T cell receptor beta chains from one sample sequenced in a study of early T cells in non-severe SARS-CoV-2 infection. TCRdb fed the 5' RACE reads into MiXCR, producing one record per CDR3 protein. The sample records roughly 65,000 distinct CDR3 sequences, approximately 11% being singletons. Specimen: whole blood. The receptors shown here come from an adult who was a healthcare worker with PCR-confirmed SARS-CoV-2 infection or an uninfected control (not recorded which).

V is TRBV5-1 and J is TRBJ1-4; D not resolved. Trimming stripped 4 bases from V and 13 bases from J, with 20 bases between. The germline gives CDR1 SGHRS, CDR2 YFSETQ. This CDR3 spans 14 amino acids. CDR3 region: CASSPDPPSIVLFF. The CDR3 region has the DNA TGCGCCAGCAGCCCTGACCCTCCCTCAATAGTACTGTTTTTT.

V is TRBV30 and J is TRBJ1-6, with D unresolved. The CDR3 sequence is 13 residues long. Germline V gene lookup returns CDR1 GTSNPN and CDR2 SVGIG (reference sequence). V was trimmed by 4 bases and J by 0 bases, leaving 4 bases between them. Written as DNA, the CDR3 is TGTGCCTGGACAGTCTCCTATAATTCACCCCTCCACTTT. It encodes CAWTVSYNSPLHF.

The rearrangement uses TRBV9 and TRBJ2-7; TRBD2 matches at 7 bases. The germline V gene encodes CDR1 SGDLS and CDR2 YYNGEE. The CDR3 is 15 amino acids. V gave up 3 bases and J gave up 4 bases; unmatched junction bases: 10. The CDR3 sequence: CASSAGGGSGYEQYF. The CDR3 DNA follows: TGTGCCAGCAGCGCCGGAGGCGGGAGTGGGTACGAGCAGTACTTC. Combining the CDR3 with reference TRBV9 and TRBJ2-7 gives the whole variable domain DSGVTQTPKHLITATGQRVTLRCSPRSGDLSVYWYQQSLDQGLQFLIQYYNGEERAKGNILERFSAQQFPDLHSELNLSSLELGDSALYFCASSAGGGSGYEQYFGPGTRLTVT.

Only a few counts were recorded for this clonotype. V is TRBV19 and J is TRBJ1-4; D gene ambiguous. Trimming left V 8 bases short and J 8 bases short, with 18 bases between. This CDR3 comprises 14 residues. Germline V gives CDR1 LNHDA, CDR2 SQIVND (reference sequence). CDR3 region: CASQQTTKGEKLFF. CDR3 nucleotide sequence: TGTGCCAGTCAACAGACGACTAAAGGGGAAAAACTGTTTTTT. Full variable domain (rest looked up from reference TRBV19 and TRBJ1-4): DGGITQSPKYLFRKEGQNVTLSCEQNLNHDAMYWYRQDPGQGLRLIYYSQIVNDFQKGDIAEGYSVSREKKESFPLTVTSAQKNPTAFYLCASQQTTKGEKLFFGSGTQLSVL.

This clonotype appeared a few times. The chain couples TRBV5-4 to TRBJ1-6, with unresolved D. The germline CDR1 and CDR2 sequences are SGHNT and YYREEE (reference sequence). This CDR3 region has 12 residues. The V and J ends lost 4 bases and 7 bases respectively, with 6 bases between them. CDR3 region: CASSGSNSPLHF. The CDR3 DNA follows: TGTGCCAGCAGCGGAAGCAATTCACCCCTCCACTTT. The variable domain in full, with the rest retrieved from reference TRBV5-4 and TRBJ1-6, is ETGVTQSPTHLIKTRGQQVTLRCSSQSGHNTVSWYQQALGQGPQFIFQYYREEENGRGNFPPRFSGLQFPNYSSELNVNALELDDSALYLCASSGSNSPLHFGNGTRLTVT.

This clonotype was detected ten times or more. The chain recombines TRBV2 with TRBJ2-5; D gene ambiguous. V was shortened by 6 bases and J by 5 bases, with 13 bases between the two germline ends. This CDR3 is 13 amino acids long. Germline CDR1 reads SNHLY; CDR2 reads FYNNEI. The DNA for the CDR3 is TGTGCCAGCAGCCAGACGCAGGCGGAGACCCAGTACTTC. This gives the protein CASSQTQAETQYF.

In its sample, this clonotype was seen many times. V usage is TRBV20-1 and J usage is TRBJ2-5, with D possibly matching TRBD2 (5 bases). Between the trimmed V and J ends, which lost 6 bases and 4 bases, there was a span of 21 bases. The CDR3 extends over 15 amino acids. CDR1 DFQATT and CDR2 SNEGSKA come from the germline V gene (reference sequence). CDR3 amino acids: CSAPDAITSGETQYF. The CDR3 nucleotides read TGCAGTGCGCCGGACGCGATAACTAGTGGAGAGACCCAGTACTTC.

The gene calls are TRBV19 and TRBJ2-1; 7 nucleotides agree with TRBD1. The V gene's germline CDR1 is LNHDA and CDR2 SQIVND (reference sequence). V lost 7 bases to trimming and J lost 0 bases; unmatched junction nucleotides: 6. CDR3 length: 15 residues. This CDR3 is CASTQQGSSYNEQFF. CDR3 coding DNA: TGTGCCAGTACCCAACAGGGGAGCTCCTACAATGAGCAGTTCTTC.

This clonotype has a handful of counts. The chain combines TRBV28 with TRBJ2-7; TRBD2 matches 7 bases. The CDR3 covers 12 residues. Trimming at V came to 8 bases and at J to 6 bases, leaving 7 bases not matched to a gene. Germline lookup yields CDR1 MDHEN and CDR2 SYDVKM. CDR3 residues: CASWGGFGEQYF. The DNA for the CDR3 is TGTGCCAGCTGGGGGGGGTTTGGCGAGCAGTACTTC.

This clonotype was counted only a few times. This chain connects TRBV10-1 to TRBJ2-3, with no clear D. Trimming shortened V by 3 bases and J by 4 bases, and 14 bases separated the two germline ends. CDR3 length equals 15 residues. Germline V gene sequence: CDR1 WNHNN, CDR2 SYGVQD (reference sequence). CDR3 sequence reads: CASSESASYPDTQYF. CDR3 nucleotide sequence: TGCGCCAGCAGTGAATCAGCAAGTTACCCAGATACGCAGTATTTT.

This clonotype was seen a single time. The CDR3 DNA is TGTGCCATTAAACTCCGGGACACAGACTACGAGCAGTACTTC. As protein: CAIKLRDTDYEQYF. The chain links TRBV7-9 to TRBJ2-7; TRBD1 is a possible D gene (6 bases). This CDR3 comprises 14 residues. Germline V CDR1 and CDR2: SEHNR, FQNEAQ (reference sequence). V dropped 10 bases and J dropped 3 bases, with 19 bases sitting between them. Variable domain in full (rest from reference TRBV7-9 and TRBJ2-7): DTGVSQNPRHKITKRGQNVTFRCDPISEHNRLYWYRQTLGQGPEFLTYFQNEAQLEKSRLLSDRFSAERPKGSFSTLEIQRTEQGDSAMYLCAIKLRDTDYEQYFGPGTRLTVT.

By proportion, this clonotype is medium-sized. The chain couples TRBV12-3 or TRBV12-4 to TRBJ1-5; D is unresolved. The V gene lost 4 bases and the J gene lost 10 bases, with 14 bases spanning the gap. The CDR3 sequence is 13 residues long. The CDR3 bases are TGTGCCAGCAGTTGGGGTTCGGGCCACCCCCAGCATTTT. Protein product: CASSWGSGHPQHF.

J is TRBJ2-5 and V is TRBV11-2, with D perhaps matching TRBD1 (6 bases). The CDR3 totals 13 residues. Germline assignment: CDR1 SGHAT and CDR2 FQNNGV. Between the trimmed V and J ends, which lost 5 bases and 4 bases, there was a span of 11 bases. The CDR3 sequence is CASSLGQRETQYF. The CDR3 nucleotides are TGTGCCAGCAGCCTTGGACAGAGAGAGACCCAGTACTTC. The full variable domain, in which reference TRBV11-2 and TRBJ2-5 provide the parts outside the CDR3, is EAGVAQSPRYKIIEKRQSVAFWCNPISGHATLYWYQQILGQGPKLLIQFQNNGVVDDSQLPKDRFSAERLKGVDSTLKIQPAKLEDSAVYLCASSLGQRETQYFGPGTRLLVL.

In this sample, this clonotype turned up a few times. The rearrangement uses TRBV29-1 and TRBJ2-1, with 7 bases identical to TRBD2. The CDR3 spans 14 residues. Germline trimming cut 3 bases from V and 7 bases from J; bases unmatched to any gene: 9. The V gene's germline CDR1 is SQVTM and CDR2 ANQGSEA. The CDR3 sequence is CSVEGGQGGNEQFF. CDR3 coding DNA: TGCAGCGTTGAGGGAGGGCAGGGTGGTAATGAGCAGTTCTTC.

This clonotype has only a few counts. The rearrangement joins TRBV20-1 to TRBJ2-5; no reliable D call. Germline values: CDR1 DFQATT, CDR2 SNEGSKA (reference sequence). CDR3 length: 14 amino acids. Trimming cost V 6 bases and J 2 bases, with 16 bases left between them. CDR3: CSAFERARQETQYF. CDR3 DNA sequence: TGCAGTGCATTCGAAAGGGCGCGGCAAGAGACCCAGTACTTC.

V gene TRBV9 combines with J gene TRBJ2-3; no reliable D call. Germline V gene lookup returns CDR1 SGDLS and CDR2 YYNGEE. The V gene lost 0 bases and the J gene lost 2 bases, with 10 bases spanning the gap. The CDR3 is 15 residues long. The CDR3 sequence is CASSVEWLSTDTQYF. The CDR3 DNA follows: TGTGCCAGCAGCGTAGAATGGCTATCCACAGATACGCAGTATTTT.

CDR3 protein: CASSPHSGANVLTF. The CDR3 DNA reads as TGTGCCAGCAGTCCGCACTCTGGGGCCAACGTCCTGACTTTC. J is TRBJ2-6 and V is TRBV28; D remains ambiguous. Trimming cost V 5 bases and J 0 bases, with 5 bases left between them. Germline V gene lookup returns CDR1 MDHEN and CDR2 SYDVKM. The CDR3 contains 14 residues.

This clonotype was found a few times. V is TRBV5-1 and J is TRBJ2-1; D is unresolved. This CDR3 comprises 15 residues. CDR1 and CDR2 from the germline V gene are SGHRS and YFSETQ. With 0 bases removed from V and 2 bases from J, the gap between germline ends came to 9 bases. The CDR3 region is CASSLENLAYNEQFF. CDR3 in DNA: TGCGCCAGCAGCTTGGAGAACCTGGCCTACAATGAGCAGTTCTTC.

The genes are TRBV28 and TRBJ1-3; D is unresolved. Germline V CDR1 and CDR2: MDHEN, SYDVKM. The CDR3 extends over 14 amino acids. V was pared by 6 bases and J by 0 bases, with 9 bases between. The CDR3 DNA reads as TGTGCCAGCAGAACCTGGGACTCTGGAAACACCATATATTTT. It encodes CASRTWDSGNTIYF.

There are many counts of this clonotype. This chain connects TRBV14 to TRBJ2-7; 12 nucleotides match TRBD2. Germline-derived CDR1 and CDR2 are SGHDN and FVKESK. J lost 1 base, V lost 6 bases, and 1 base had no gene match. The CDR3 sequence is 14 residues long. DNA of the CDR3: TGTGCCAGCAGTCTAGCGGGAGGGTCCTACGAGCAGTACTTC. The encoded protein is CASSLAGGSYEQYF.

This sequence joins TRBV11-3 and TRBJ2-1; tentative D call: TRBD2 (5 bases). The V gene lost 1 base and the J gene lost 2 bases, with 9 bases spanning the gap. CDR1 and CDR2 from the germline V gene are SGHNT and YENEEA. The CDR3 loop spans 15 amino acids. CDR3 sequence: CASSLGAGPYNEQFF. Written as DNA, the CDR3 is TGTGCCAGCAGCTTAGGGGCGGGCCCCTACAATGAGCAGTTCTTC. The whole variable domain, remainder taken from reference TRBV11-3 and TRBJ2-1, is EAGVVQSPRYKIIEKKQPVAFWCNPISGHNTLYWYLQNLGQGPELLIRYENEEAVDDSQLPKDRFSAERLKGVDSTLKIQPAELGDSAVYLCASSLGAGPYNEQFFGPGTRLTVL.

To note about this clonotype: A much larger clone sits a single nucleotide away, making a read error possible. The rearrangement joins TRBV20-1 to TRBJ2-1, with no clear D. The CDR3 has 13 amino acids. Germline V gives CDR1 DFQATT, CDR2 SNEGSKA (reference sequence). Here the CDR3 DNA reads TGCAGTGTGGGGAAGTTCTCCTACAATGGGCAGTTCTTC. Translated, it gives CSVGKFSYNGQFF.

This clonotype was picked up a small number of times. This sequence joins TRBV3-1 and TRBJ2-2; 7 bases map to TRBD1. Germline V gene data show CDR1 as LGHDT and CDR2 as YNNKEL (reference sequence). V trimming: 6 bases; J trimming: 6 bases; junction bases outside the gene matches: 4. The CDR3 is made up of 13 amino acids. CDR3 nucleotide sequence: TGTGCCAGCAGACGACAGGGCGCCGGGGAGCTGTTTTTT. It yields the protein CASRRQGAGELFF.

This clonotype appeared a few times. The chain links TRBV28 to TRBJ2-3; 11 bases map to TRBD2. The CDR3 has 16 residues. V trimming: 5 bases; J trimming: 6 bases; junction bases outside the gene matches: 10. Looked up from germline, CDR1 is MDHEN and CDR2 is SYDVKM. CDR3 in amino acids: CASSPLAGGVSDTQYF. CDR3 DNA sequence: TGTGCCAGCAGTCCGCTAGCGGGAGGAGTATCGGATACGCAGTATTTT.

Details on this clonotype: One junction end does not reproduce the germline sequence, and a read error may be involved. The rearrangement uses TRBV28 and TRBJ2-3; D uncertain. This CDR3 has 13 residues. Per germline, CDR1 MDHEN and CDR2 SYDVKM. The CDR3 is CASSRVPTHTQYF. The CDR3 region has the DNA TGTGCCAGCAGTCGGGTACCCACACATACGCAGTATTTT.

The chain has TRBV7-2 and TRBJ2-1; D remains ambiguous. The CDR3 runs 12 residues. The germline CDR1 and CDR2 sequences are SGHTA and FQGNSA. V was pared by 6 bases and J by 12 bases, with 15 bases between. CDR3 residues: CASSFRPRVQFF. The DNA for the CDR3 is TGTGCCAGCAGTTTTCGGCCAAGGGTGCAGTTCTTC.

V is TRBV7-6 and J is TRBJ2-1, with D hard to call. The V end lost 5 bases, the J end lost 0 bases, and 14 bases lay between the germline ends. Germline CDR1 is SGHVS and CDR2 is FNYEAQ. The CDR3 is 16 amino acids. CDR3 sequence reads: CASSLPFRSSYNEQFF. The CDR3 DNA reads as TGTGCCAGCAGCCTCCCGTTCCGGAGCTCCTACAATGAGCAGTTCTTC. The full variable domain, rest sourced from reference TRBV7-6 and TRBJ2-1, is GAGVSQSPRYKVTKRGQDVALRCDPISGHVSLYWYRQALGQGPEFLTYFNYEAQQDKSGLPNDRFSAERPEGSISTLTIQRTEQRDSAMYRCASSLPFRSSYNEQFFGPGTRLTVL.

This clonotype has a handful of counts. This rearrangement joins TRBV5-1 to TRBJ2-2; TRBD2 matches 12 bases. The trim removed 4 bases at V and 4 bases at J, leaving 2 bases unmatched. Germline CDR1 and CDR2: SGHRS and YFSETQ. CDR3 length: 15 amino acids. This CDR3 is CASSLAGGSTGELFF. In DNA form, the CDR3 reads TGCGCCAGCAGCCTAGCGGGAGGGAGCACCGGGGAGCTGTTTTTT. Full variable domain (remainder filled in from reference TRBV5-1 and TRBJ2-2): KAGVTQTPRYLIKTRGQQVTLSCSPISGHRSVSWYQQTPGQGLQFLFEYFSETQRNKGNFPGRFSGRQFSNSRSEMNVSTLELGDSALYLCASSLAGGSTGELFFGEGSRLTVL.

In its sample, this clonotype was seen many times. The V call is TRBV5-4, the J call TRBJ2-7, with TRBD1 as a possible D gene (6 bases). This CDR3 region has 15 residues. V was cut by 4 bases and J by 2 bases, with 16 bases left in between. CDR1 SGHNT and CDR2 YYREEE come from the germline V gene (reference sequence). The CDR3 spells CASSPGPGDTYEQYF. CDR3 nucleotides: TGTGCCAGCAGCCCCGGCCCAGGGGATACCTACGAGCAGTACTTC.